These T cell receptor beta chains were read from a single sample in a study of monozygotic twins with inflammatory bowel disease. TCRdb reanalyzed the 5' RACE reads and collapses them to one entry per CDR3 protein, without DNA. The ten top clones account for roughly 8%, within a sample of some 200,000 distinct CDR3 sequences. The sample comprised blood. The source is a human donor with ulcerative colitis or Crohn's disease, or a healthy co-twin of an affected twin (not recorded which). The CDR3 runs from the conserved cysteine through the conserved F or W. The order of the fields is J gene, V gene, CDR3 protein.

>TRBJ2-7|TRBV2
CASSEETAPTYEQYF
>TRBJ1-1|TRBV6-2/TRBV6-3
CASRDSSNTEAFF
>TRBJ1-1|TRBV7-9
CASSLARPGGVAEAFF
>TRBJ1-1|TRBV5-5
CASSFGGAQVNTEAFF
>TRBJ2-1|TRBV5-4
CASSLAFGGSSYNEQFF
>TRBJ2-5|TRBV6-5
CASSYGAGRRRETQYF
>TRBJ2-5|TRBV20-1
CSARRRGPKGLGEETQYF
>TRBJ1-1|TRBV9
CASSVAQGTGVTEAFF
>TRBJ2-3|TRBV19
CASRASSTDTQYF
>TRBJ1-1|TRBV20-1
CSAPRDLNTEAFF
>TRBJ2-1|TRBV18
CASSPPSRVDFEQFF
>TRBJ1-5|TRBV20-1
CSARKLGDGHSNQPQHF
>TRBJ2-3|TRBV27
CASSLSTGVTDTQYF
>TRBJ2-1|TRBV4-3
CASSRRRGLAGGPIDEQFF
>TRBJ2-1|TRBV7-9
CASSLGPGGNEQFF
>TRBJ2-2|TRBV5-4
CASSPRTGLTSGELFF
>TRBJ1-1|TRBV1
CTSSQDGDIPNTEAFF
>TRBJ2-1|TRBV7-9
CASTPAERGFNEQFF
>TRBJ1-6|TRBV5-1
CASSLDDSTYNSPLHF
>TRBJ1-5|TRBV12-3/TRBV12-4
CASSTDTSNQPQHF
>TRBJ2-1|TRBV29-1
CSVQGLAGGPVDNEQFF
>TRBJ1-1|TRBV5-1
CASSPRGALNTEAFF
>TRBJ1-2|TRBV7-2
CASSSRGGDIVNYGYTF
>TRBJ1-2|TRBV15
CATNQNQPGGYGYTF
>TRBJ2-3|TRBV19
CASTLDPPGTGTDTQYF
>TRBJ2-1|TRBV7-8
CASSLDALHNEQFF
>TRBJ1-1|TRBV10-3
CAIKMGDANTEAFF
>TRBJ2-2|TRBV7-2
CASSLGGQDNTGELFF
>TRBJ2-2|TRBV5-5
CASRPRSGQNTGELFF
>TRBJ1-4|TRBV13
CASSLTRGATNEKLFF
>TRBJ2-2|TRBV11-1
CASSLGYTGELFF
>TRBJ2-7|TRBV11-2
CASSPLTSGGGYEQYF
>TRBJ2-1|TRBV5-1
CASSLLRAGRSYNEQFF
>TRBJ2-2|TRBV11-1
CASRQGPGELFF
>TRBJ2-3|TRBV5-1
CASLGTGRDTQYF
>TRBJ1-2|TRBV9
CASSGQFGDGYTF
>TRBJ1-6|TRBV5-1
CASSLGGRGQSNSPLHF
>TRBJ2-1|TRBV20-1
CSARGRGPSGGEDYNEQFF
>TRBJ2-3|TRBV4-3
CASSQEAGGPDTQYF
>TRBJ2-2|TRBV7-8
CASRQERVPGELFF
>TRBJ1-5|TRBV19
CASSRQGADQPQHF
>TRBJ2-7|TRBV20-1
CSAFPTSGTYEQYF
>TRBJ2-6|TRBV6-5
CASGPSGANVLTF